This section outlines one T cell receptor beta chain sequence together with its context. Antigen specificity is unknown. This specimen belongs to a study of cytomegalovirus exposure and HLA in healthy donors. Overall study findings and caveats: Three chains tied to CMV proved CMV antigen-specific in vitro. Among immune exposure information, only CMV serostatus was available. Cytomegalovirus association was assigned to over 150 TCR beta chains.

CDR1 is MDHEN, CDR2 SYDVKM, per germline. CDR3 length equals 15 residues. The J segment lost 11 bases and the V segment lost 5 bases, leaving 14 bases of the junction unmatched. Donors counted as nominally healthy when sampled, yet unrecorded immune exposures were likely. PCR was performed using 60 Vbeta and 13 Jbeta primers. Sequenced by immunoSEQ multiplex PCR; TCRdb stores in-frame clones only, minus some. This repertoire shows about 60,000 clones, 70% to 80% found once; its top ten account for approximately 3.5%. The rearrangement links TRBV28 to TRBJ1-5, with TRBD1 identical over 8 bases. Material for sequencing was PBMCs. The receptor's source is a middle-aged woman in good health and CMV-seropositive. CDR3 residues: CASSVQRQGQETQHF. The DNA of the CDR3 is TGTGCCAGCAGTGTTCAGAGACAGGGACAGGAGACCCAGCATTTT.